The 3 T cell receptor beta chains below were found in one sample sequenced in a study of response to subunit inactivated influenza vaccine. TCRdb re-analysed the RT-PCR reads in MiXCR, keeping a single row per CDR3 protein. The profile covers hundreds of thousands of distinct CDR3 sequences, with roughly 14% appearing a single time and around 6.5% taken by the ten largest. This specimen was PBMCs from blood, taken around 14 days before vaccination. Receptors were obtained from a man aged 45-65 years who received an inactivated influenza vaccine.

This clonotype was recorded a few times. The chain combines TRBV3-1 with TRBJ2-3, with TRBD2 matching 12 bases. Trimming took 4 bases from V and 8 from J; bases not matched to a gene: 13. Germline V gene lookup returns CDR1 LGHDT and CDR2 YNNKEL (reference sequence). This CDR3 has 17 amino acids. CDR3 loop: CASSRRTSGIPGGTQYF. The CDR3 DNA reads TGTGCCAGCAGCCGCCGGACTAGCGGGATCCCTGGCGGTACGCAGTATTTT.

The rearrangement uses TRBV4-1 and TRBJ2-7; no definite D call. The CDR3 covers 14 residues. Trimming shortened V by 0 bases and J by 10 bases, and 16 bases separated the two germline ends. Germline V gene sequence: CDR1 MGHRA, CDR2 YSYEKL. In DNA form, the CDR3 reads TGCGCCAGCAGCCAAGATTCCCCCCCAGTTAGCCAGTACTTC. Translating it yields CASSQDSPPVSQYF.

This clonotype was counted a few times. The rearrangement uses TRBV6-1 and TRBJ2-2; 10 nucleotides align to TRBD1. CDR1 MNHNS and CDR2 SASEGT come from the germline V gene. CDR3 length equals 15 residues. Germline trimming cut 6 bases from V and 3 bases from J; bases unmatched to any gene: 4. The CDR3 nucleotides are TGTGCCAGCAGGAGGGACAGGGGTCACACCGGGGAGCTGTTTTTT. This gives the protein CASRRDRGHTGELFF.